The next 29 T cell receptor beta chains were all read from a single sample in a study of blood T cells in healthy people across ages. A J-beta primer mix and a sample-barcoded 5' primer were used in a second PCR of roughly 7 to 12 cycles. TCRdb called the 5' RACE reads again in MiXCR, with one record for every CDR3 protein. This sample yields some 1.5 million distinct CDR3 sequences, of which about 30% are seen a single time; 6.5% to 8.5% belongs to the top ten. Source material: blood. These receptors came from a woman younger than 45 in good health.

Here the CDR3 DNA reads TGTGCCAGCAGCTATGGGGTTGCGGGAGTCTCAGATACGCAGTATTTT. As protein: CASSYGVAGVSDTQYF. This chain connects TRBV7-9 to TRBJ2-3; TRBD2 matches 7 bases. Germline trimming cut 4 bases from V and 4 bases from J; bases unmatched to any gene: 11. CDR3 length equals 16 residues. Germline V lookup: CDR1 SEHNR, CDR2 FQNEAQ (reference sequence). Full variable domain (rest looked up from reference TRBV7-9 and TRBJ2-3): DTGVSQNPRHKITKRGQNVTFRCDPISEHNRLYWYRQTLGQGPEFLTYFQNEAQLEKSRLLSDRFSAERPKGSFSTLEIQRTEQGDSAMYLCASSYGVAGVSDTQYFGPGTRLTVL.

In this sample, this clonotype turned up many times. The gene calls are TRBV20-1 and TRBJ2-7; D ambiguous. The germline V gene has CDR1 DFQATT and CDR2 SNEGSKA (reference sequence). The CDR3 totals 12 residues. Trimming took 3 bases from V and 3 from J, leaving 9 bases between them. The CDR3, as DNA: TGCAGTGCTAGGGACCCGAGCTACGAGCAGTACTTC. It encodes CSARDPSYEQYF.

This clonotype has ten or more counts. The rearrangement joins TRBV7-9 to TRBJ2-7; TRBD1 aligns across 7 bases. The germline CDR1 and CDR2 sequences are SEHNR and FQNEAQ (reference sequence). Trimming removed 5 bases from V and 2 bases from J; junction bases left unmatched: 15. The length of the CDR3 is 17 residues. The CDR3 spells CASSPKVGQLLAYEQYF. The CDR3 DNA reads TGTGCCAGCAGCCCTAAGGTGGGACAGCTTTTGGCCTACGAGCAGTACTTC.

The V gene is TRBV12-3 or TRBV12-4, the J gene TRBJ1-5; a weak D match, TRBD1 (6 bases). The CDR3 covers 16 residues. V lost 3 bases and J 7 bases, leaving 19 bases between the germline ends. The CDR3, as DNA: TGTGCCAGCAGTTTGGCTAGGGGGGGGAGGTTCCAGCCCCAGCATTTT. Its protein product is CASSLARGGRFQPQHF.

The rearrangement uses TRBV28 and TRBJ2-1, with TRBD2 matching 11 bases. From germline, CDR1 is MDHEN and CDR2 SYDVKM. V lost 1 base and J lost 10; bases outside the gene matches: 6. The CDR3 is 15 amino acids. This chain's CDR3 is CASSLYSGGAREQFF. The CDR3 DNA reads TGTGCCAGCAGTTTATATAGCGGGGGGGCCCGGGAGCAGTTCTTC.

There are a few counts of this clonotype. The chain uses TRBV20-1 and TRBJ2-1, with TRBD1 matching over 8 bases. With 2 bases clipped from V and 7 bases from J, the junction kept 7 bases outside the gene matches. Germline V gene lookup returns CDR1 DFQATT and CDR2 SNEGSKA (reference sequence). The CDR3 contains 14 residues. CDR3 in amino acids: CSARRSRGQNEQFF. CDR3 coding DNA: TGCAGTGCTAGACGGTCCAGGGGGCAAAATGAGCAGTTCTTC.

The gene calls are TRBV10-2 and TRBJ1-5; D gene ambiguous. The germline gives CDR1 WSHSY, CDR2 SAAADI. This CDR3 comprises 14 residues. V was cut by 4 bases and J by 4 bases, with 11 bases left in between. The CDR3: CASSGLGVNQPQHF. As DNA, the CDR3 is TGCGCCAGCAGTGGTCTCGGGGTAAATCAGCCCCAGCATTTT.

The chain employs TRBV18 and TRBJ2-4, with TRBD1 identical over 7 bases. Germline lookup yields CDR1 KGHSH and CDR2 LQKENI. CDR3 length: 14 residues. V shed 6 bases and J 8 bases; nucleotides not matched to a gene: 10. The CDR3: CASSDRQGEDIQYF. CDR3 in DNA: TGTGCCAGCTCGGATAGACAGGGCGAGGACATTCAGTACTTC.

The rearrangement joins TRBV20-1 to TRBJ2-1; TRBD1 matches 8 bases. The V gene end was trimmed by 6 bases and the J gene end by 5 bases; junction bases not matched to a gene: 9. This CDR3 is 14 amino acids long. Germline V gene data show CDR1 as DFQATT and CDR2 as SNEGSKA (reference sequence). Here the CDR3 reads CSAKGQVWDNEQFF. In nucleotides, the CDR3 is TGCAGTGCGAAGGGACAGGTCTGGGACAATGAGCAGTTCTTC.

V gene TRBV6-1 combines with J gene TRBJ2-6, with D unresolved. V was trimmed by 0 bases and J by 0 bases, leaving 9 bases between them. Germline-derived CDR1 and CDR2 are MNHNS and SASEGT. CDR3 size: 17 residues. The CDR3 DNA is TGTGCCAGCAGTGAAGCGCGACTGAACTCTGGGGCCAACGTCCTGACTTTC. Encoded protein: CASSEARLNSGANVLTF.

This clonotype showed up just once. This chain links TRBV30 with TRBJ2-7; 7 positions agree with TRBD2. J lost 0 bases, V lost 0 bases, and 5 bases had no gene match. There are 15 residues in the CDR3. Germline CDR1 and CDR2: GTSNPN and SVGIG (reference sequence). The DNA of the CDR3 is TGTGCCTGGAGTGTTGGGCTAGCGGCCTCCTACGAGCAGTACTTC. Amino acid sequence: CAWSVGLAASYEQYF.

This clonotype has just one count. The rearrangement joins TRBV7-2 to TRBJ2-3; 7 nucleotides align to TRBD2. Germline trimming cut 5 bases from V and 0 bases from J; bases unmatched to any gene: 8. CDR3 length equals 16 residues. Germline V lookup: CDR1 SGHTA, CDR2 FQGNSA. The CDR3 loop reads CASSPWGGESTDTQYF. The CDR3 nucleotides are TGTGCCAGCAGCCCTTGGGGAGGGGAAAGCACAGATACGCAGTATTTT.

The rearrangement links TRBV5-5 to TRBJ1-2; D is undetermined. The CDR3 runs 14 residues. Germline V gene lookup returns CDR1 SGHKS and CDR2 YYEKEE (reference sequence). V lost 7 bases and J 4 bases, leaving 17 bases between the germline ends. CDR3 DNA: TGTGCCAGCGGTAGAGGAACAGAAGGCTATGGCTACACCTTC. Its translation is CASGRGTEGYGYTF.

This rearrangement joins TRBV29-1 to TRBJ2-5, with 8 bases that match TRBD1. The J call may be in error: the DNA end matches TRBJ2-7 better. This CDR3 comprises 14 residues. Germline V CDR1 and CDR2: SQVTM, ANQGSEA. Here the CDR3 DNA reads TGCAGCGTGGATTTCCGGGACAGGCCCTACGAGCAGTACTTC. It codes for CSVDFRDRPYEQYF.

This clonotype appeared many times. The V call is TRBV7-3, the J call TRBJ2-3; the D gene is possibly TRBD2 (5 bases). Germline CDR1 SGHTA, CDR2 FQGTGA. The length of the CDR3 is 14 residues. Between the trimmed V and J ends, which lost 6 bases and 4 bases, there was a span of 14 bases. The CDR3 here is CASSSSPGADTQYF. The CDR3 DNA sequence: TGTGCCAGCAGTTCCTCCCCCGGGGCAGATACGCAGTATTTT.

V is TRBV7-9 and J is TRBJ2-7; perhaps TRBD2 as D (6 bases). The CDR3 is made up of 15 amino acids. Germline loops: CDR1 SEHNR, CDR2 FQNEAQ (reference sequence). Trimming took off 1 base at V and 4 bases at J, with 14 bases between the two ends. The CDR3 coding sequence is TGTGCCAGCAGCTTAGGGGTTAGCGGATTTTACGAGCAGTACTTC. Its translation is CASSLGVSGFYEQYF.

The J gene is TRBJ2-3, the V gene TRBV18; no firm D call. The V gene lost 3 bases and the J gene lost 0 bases, with 10 bases spanning the gap. This CDR3 spans 15 amino acids. The germline V gene has CDR1 KGHSH and CDR2 LQKENI. DNA of the CDR3: TGTGCCAGCTCACCGAGCCCAGGTAGCACAGATACGCAGTATTTT. It yields the protein CASSPSPGSTDTQYF.

This chain connects TRBV12-3 or TRBV12-4 to TRBJ1-2, with D maybe TRBD1 (5 bases). The V gene lost 6 bases and the J gene lost 10 bases, with 21 bases spanning the gap. The CDR3 spans 14 residues. The DNA for the CDR3 is TGTGCCAGCAGCCTACGGGACGCCGCCCTCGACTACACCTTC. Translating gives CASSLRDAALDYTF.

The chain employs TRBV7-9 and TRBJ2-2; possible D gene TRBD2, 6 bases. The germline V and J ends were trimmed by 1 base and 5 bases, with 11 bases remaining between them. Germline V gene lookup returns CDR1 SEHNR and CDR2 FQNEAQ (reference sequence). There are 15 residues in the CDR3. CDR3 residues: CASSLGLAPTGELFF. The CDR3 region has the DNA TGTGCCAGCAGCTTAGGTCTAGCGCCGACCGGGGAGCTGTTTTTT.

The V and J genes are TRBV20-1 and TRBJ2-2; 9 bases are a match to TRBD2. This CDR3 has 14 residues. V trimming: 3 bases; J trimming: 10 bases; junction bases outside the gene matches: 9. Germline loops: CDR1 DFQATT, CDR2 SNEGSKA (reference sequence). CDR3 loop: CSAREASGKLELFF. CDR3 sequence (DNA): TGCAGTGCTAGGGAGGCTAGCGGGAAGTTGGAGCTGTTTTTT.

The CDR3 DNA follows: TGTGCCAGCAGTGACGGTGGCCTAGGGACCCAGTTCTTC. Protein sequence: CASSDGGLGTQFF. The rearrangement joins TRBV25-1 to TRBJ2-5; either TRBD1 or TRBD2 may supply D (5 bases each). With the DNA end fitting TRBJ2-1 better, the J assignment may be wrong. From germline, CDR1 is MGHDK and CDR2 SYGVNS. The length of the CDR3 is 13 residues.

The chain employs TRBV6-6 and TRBJ1-1; the D is unclear. V was shortened by 0 bases and J by 8 bases, with 7 bases between the two germline ends. The length of the CDR3 is 12 residues. In germline, CDR1 is MNHNY, CDR2 SVGAGI (reference sequence). The CDR3 loop is CASSYSPGEAFF. The CDR3 bases are TGTGCCAGCAGTTACTCCCCGGGAGAAGCTTTCTTT.

Comments on this clonotype: A much larger clone is a single base away; this may be a read error. As DNA, the CDR3 is TGTGCTAGTGGTCCGAATCCCCTGTTGCAGTTCTTC. It encodes CASGPNPLLQFF. V gene TRBV12-5 combines with J gene TRBJ2-1; D not resolved. With 5 bases removed from V and 12 bases from J, the gap between germline ends came to 14 bases. The CDR3 has 12 residues. Germline CDR1 and CDR2: LGHNT and FRNRAP.

As for this clonotype: A much larger clone lies a single base off, so this may be a read error. The chain combines TRBV6-1 with TRBJ2-7; TRBD2 matches at 13 bases. Germline V gene data show CDR1 as MNHNS and CDR2 as SASEGT. The CDR3 is 20 residues long. Trimming at V came to 6 bases and at J to 9 bases, leaving 26 bases not matched to a gene. Here the CDR3 reads CASRPGLAGDPLAPEWGQYF. The CDR3 bases are TGTGCCAGCAGACCCGGACTAGCGGGAGACCCCCTGGCCCCTGAGTGGGGGCAGTACTTC.

The chain is built from TRBV5-5 and TRBJ2-7; 7 bases align to TRBD1. CDR3 length: 15 residues. Germline CDR1 SGHKS, CDR2 YYEKEE (reference sequence). Unmatched junction bases numbered 11, after V lost 4 bases and J lost 4 bases. CDR3 bases: TGTGCCAGCAGCCACAGCCCAGGGGGTACATACGAGCAGTACTTC. The encoded protein is CASSHSPGGTYEQYF.

This clonotype was seen more than once but under ten times. This chain uses TRBV7-9 with TRBJ2-3; 14 bases line up with TRBD2. The CDR3 is 18 residues long. J gave up 4 bases and V 5 bases, and 11 bases lay outside the gene matches. CDR1 SEHNR and CDR2 FQNEAQ come from the germline V gene (reference sequence). The CDR3 DNA reads as TGTGCCAGCAGCGTACGGACTAGCGGGGGGCTTCATCCAGATACGCAGTATTTT. Its protein product is CASSVRTSGGLHPDTQYF.

Only one count was recorded for this clonotype. The chain recombines TRBV7-2 with TRBJ2-3; D may be TRBD2 (5 bases). Germline loops: CDR1 SGHTA, CDR2 FQGNSA. Trimming took 7 bases from V and 2 from J, leaving 16 bases between them. CDR3 size: 15 residues. The CDR3 DNA reads as TGTGCCAGCATTGAGGGATCGGCCACCACAGATACGCAGTATTTT. It translates to CASIEGSATTDTQYF.

This rearrangement joins TRBV20-1 to TRBJ2-6; D is unresolved. Per the germline V gene, CDR1 is DFQATT and CDR2 is SNEGSKA (reference sequence). V shed 0 bases and J shed 5 bases, with 8 bases lying between them. The CDR3 is 14 amino acids. The CDR3 sequence is CSARDLLWANVLTF. The CDR3 coding sequence is TGCAGTGCTAGAGATCTTCTGTGGGCCAACGTCCTGACTTTC.

This clonotype was counted between two and nine times. J is TRBJ1-1 and V is TRBV7-9; D is undetermined. From germline, CDR1 is SEHNR and CDR2 FQNEAQ (reference sequence). V lost 5 bases and J lost 8, with 12 bases in between. The CDR3 covers 12 residues. The CDR3 DNA sequence: TGTGCCAGCAGCACCTTAGGGAGGGAAGCTTTCTTT. Translation: CASSTLGREAFF.